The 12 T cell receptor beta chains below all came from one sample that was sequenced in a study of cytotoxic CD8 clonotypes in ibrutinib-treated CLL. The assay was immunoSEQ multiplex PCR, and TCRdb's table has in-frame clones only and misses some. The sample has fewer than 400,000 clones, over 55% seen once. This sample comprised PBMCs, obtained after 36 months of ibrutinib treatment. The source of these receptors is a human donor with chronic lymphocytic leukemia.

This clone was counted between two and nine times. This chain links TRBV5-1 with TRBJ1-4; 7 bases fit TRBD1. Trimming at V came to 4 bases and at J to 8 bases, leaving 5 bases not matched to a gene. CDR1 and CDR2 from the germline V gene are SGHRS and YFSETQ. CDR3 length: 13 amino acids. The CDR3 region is CASSPGQVEKLFF. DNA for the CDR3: TGCGCCAGCAGCCCCGGACAGGTGGAAAAACTGTTTTTT.

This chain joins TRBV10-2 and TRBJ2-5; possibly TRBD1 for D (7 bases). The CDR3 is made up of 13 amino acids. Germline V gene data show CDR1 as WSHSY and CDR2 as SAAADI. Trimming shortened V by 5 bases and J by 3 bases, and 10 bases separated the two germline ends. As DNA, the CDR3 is TGCGCCAGCAGTCGGGGGACAGAAGAGACCCAGTACTTC. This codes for CASSRGTEETQYF.

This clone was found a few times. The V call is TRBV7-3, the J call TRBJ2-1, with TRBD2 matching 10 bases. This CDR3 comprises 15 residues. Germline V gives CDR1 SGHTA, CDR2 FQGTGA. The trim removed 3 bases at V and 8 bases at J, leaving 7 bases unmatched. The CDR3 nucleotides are TGTGCCAGCAGCTTCAGCGGGAGGGCCTCCGATGAGCAGTTCTTC. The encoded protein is CASSFSGRASDEQFF. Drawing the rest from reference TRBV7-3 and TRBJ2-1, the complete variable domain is GAGVSQTPSNKVTEKGKYVELRCDPISGHTALYWYRQSLGQGPEFLIYFQGTGAADDSGLPNDRFFAVRPEGSVSTLKIQRTERGDSAVYLCASSFSGRASDEQFFGPGTRLTVL.

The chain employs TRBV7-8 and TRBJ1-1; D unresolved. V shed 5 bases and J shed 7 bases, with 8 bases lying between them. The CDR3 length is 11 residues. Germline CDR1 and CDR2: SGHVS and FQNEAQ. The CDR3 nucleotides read TGTGCCAGCAGCCACGTCCATGAAGCTTTCTTT. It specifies CASSHVHEAFF.

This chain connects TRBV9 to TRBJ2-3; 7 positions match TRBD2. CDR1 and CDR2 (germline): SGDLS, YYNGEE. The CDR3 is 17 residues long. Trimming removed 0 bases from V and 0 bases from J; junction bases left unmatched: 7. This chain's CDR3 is CASSVAVGGLSTDTQYF. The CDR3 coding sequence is TGTGCCAGCAGCGTAGCGGTGGGGGGGTTAAGCACAGATACGCAGTATTTT. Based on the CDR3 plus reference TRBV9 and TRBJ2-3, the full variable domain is DSGVTQTPKHLITATGQRVTLRCSPRSGDLSVYWYQQSLDQGLQFLIQYYNGEERAKGNILERFSAQQFPDLHSELNLSSLELGDSALYFCASSVAVGGLSTDTQYFGPGTRLTVL.

CDR3 sequence (DNA): TGTGCCATCAACGGCGGGACGGGCAATGAGCAGTTCTTC. Translation gives CAINGGTGNEQFF. J is TRBJ2-1 and V is TRBV10-3, with D possibly TRBD2 on 6 matching bases. The CDR3 loop spans 13 amino acids. Germline lookup yields CDR1 ENHRY and CDR2 SYGVKD. The V and J ends lost 7 bases and 6 bases respectively, with 13 bases between them.

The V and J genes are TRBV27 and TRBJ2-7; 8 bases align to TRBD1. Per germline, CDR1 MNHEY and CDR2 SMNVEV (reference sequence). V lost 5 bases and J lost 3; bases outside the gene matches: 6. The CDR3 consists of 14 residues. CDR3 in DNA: TGTGCCAGCAGTCGGTCAGGGGGCGTCTACGAGCAGTACTTC. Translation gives CASSRSGGVYEQYF.

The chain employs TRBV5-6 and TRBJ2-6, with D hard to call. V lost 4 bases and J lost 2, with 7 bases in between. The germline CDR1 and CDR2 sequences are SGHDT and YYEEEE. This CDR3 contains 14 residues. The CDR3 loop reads CASSQLAGANVLTF. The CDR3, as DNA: TGTGCCAGCAGCCAGCTGGCTGGGGCCAACGTCCTGACTTTC.

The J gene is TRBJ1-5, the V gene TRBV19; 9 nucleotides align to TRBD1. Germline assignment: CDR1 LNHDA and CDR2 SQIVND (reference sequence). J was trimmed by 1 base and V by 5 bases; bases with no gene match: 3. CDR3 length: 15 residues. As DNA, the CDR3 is TGTGCCAGTAGTGGACAGGGGTTAAGCAATCAGCCCCAGCATTTT. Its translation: CASSGQGLSNQPQHF.

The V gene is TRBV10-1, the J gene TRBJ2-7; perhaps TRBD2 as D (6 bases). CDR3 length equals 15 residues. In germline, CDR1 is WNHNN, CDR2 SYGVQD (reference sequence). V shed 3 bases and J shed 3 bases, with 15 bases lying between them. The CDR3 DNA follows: TGCGCCAGCAGTGACACTCATAGCGGCCTCTACGAGCAGTACTTC. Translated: CASSDTHSGLYEQYF.

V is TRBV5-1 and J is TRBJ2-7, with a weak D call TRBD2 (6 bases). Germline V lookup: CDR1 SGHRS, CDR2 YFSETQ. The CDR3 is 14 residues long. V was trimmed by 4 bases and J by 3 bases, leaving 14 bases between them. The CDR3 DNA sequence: TGCGCCAGCAGCCCCCGGGGACTTCACTACGAGCAGTACTTC. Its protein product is CASSPRGLHYEQYF. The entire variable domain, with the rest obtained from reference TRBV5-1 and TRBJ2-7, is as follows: KAGVTQTPRYLIKTRGQQVTLSCSPISGHRSVSWYQQTPGQGLQFLFEYFSETQRNKGNFPGRFSGRQFSNSRSEMNVSTLELGDSALYLCASSPRGLHYEQYFGPGTRLTVT.

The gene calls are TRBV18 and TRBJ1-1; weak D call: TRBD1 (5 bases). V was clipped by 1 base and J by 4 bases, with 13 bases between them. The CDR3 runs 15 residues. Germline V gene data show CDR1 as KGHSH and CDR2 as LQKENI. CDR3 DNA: TGTGCCAGCTCACCACTCGCCGGGGCTGGCACTGAAGCTTTCTTT. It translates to CASSPLAGAGTEAFF.